This T cell receptor beta chain was identified during a study of T cell responses to AZD1222 COVID-19 vaccine (dated by TCRdb to the early 2020s). Some background on the complete study: TCR sequencing covered roughly 230 trial participants: 200 to 220 given two doses of AZD1222 and some 25 given two doses of MenACWY control vaccine. Enrollment into the trials was organized by age into subgroups of 18-55, 56-69 and 70-plus years, and those subgroups contained roughly 140, 27 and 60 TCR-sequenced participants, respectively. General findings and caveats noted by the study authors: Reportedly, close to half of the unique spike-specific TCRs recognized epitopes lying outside the regions that are mutated in the B.1.351 and B.1.1.7 variants. A significant rise in spike-specific TCR breadth and depth was observed after two AZD1222 doses relative to day 0 and relative to MenACWY recipients. The whole spike protein was spanned by vaccine-associated CD4 TCRs, and dominant responses were seen in regions 160-218 and 743-854. Conclusions about previously exposed vaccinees are limited, since just five to seven AZD1222 recipients were seropositive for SARS-CoV-2 at baseline. Most participants were white British and females outnumbered males, and the authors suggested that clonal diversity may have been underestimated. Because no day 14 peak-response samples were available, repertoires were characterized only after the peak T cell response. In the small 56-69-year group, the increase in depth fell short of significance, most likely because of low power.

With respect to this clone: Its antigen is unknown. Base qualities were left out, and no much larger clone turns up one base away.

The time point label here, explained by the study, means: about 28 days (+/-7) after the second vaccine dose. AZD1222 recipients with second doses at about 4 weeks or about 12 weeks were pooled, because spike-specific TCR depth and breadth did not differ between schedules. Vaccinee samples came from UK trials COV001 and COV002, including a single-blind randomized controlled phase 2/3 trial of AZD1222 (ChAdOx1 nCoV-19) in healthy adults. For TCRbeta chain sequencing, PBMC samples were collected from trial participants at day 0 and at day 28 after the second dose. The CDR3 has 13 amino acids, counting the end cysteine and phenylalanine. Solely the CDR3 DNA is kept, with 39 bases framed from the first base. CDR1 LGHDT and CDR2 YNNKEL are derived from the germline V gene (reference sequence). The V end loses 0 bases and the J end loses 4 bases, and a stretch of 7 bases separates them. The CDR3 regions of human TCRbeta chains were subjected to immunosequencing. Per the original workflow: TCRs in the repertoires were compared against a reference library of SARS-CoV-2-specific TCRs that had been generated with the MIRA antigen-specificity platform. Breadth was defined as the fraction of unique TCRs that were SARS-CoV-2-associated. Depth was defined as the fraction of total T cells that were SARS-CoV-2-associated. Using the MIRA data, each spike-specific TCR was mapped to the spike region that the TCR reacts to and placed in a CD4 or CD8 class. Log10-transformed breadth and depth values were compared by one-way ANOVA with Sidak's multiple comparisons tests. Here the immuneACCESS table is served through TCRdb, limited to in-frame sequences with V and J called. Missing clones are a known gap in these copies; in checked studies unresolved V genes cover under half, and the rest lacks a known reason. The V and J calls and clone size are taken from that table; D and trimming were inferred from the DNA. The sample table records approximately 170,000 clones; 85% to 95% of these occur just once. The top ten clones comprise 5.1% of the sample.

The specimen was peripheral blood, collected 28 days after the second AZD1222 dose. The clonotype originates from an adult who received the AZD1222 COVID-19 vaccine. The V and J segments used are TRBV3-1 (or the pseudogene TRBV3-2) and TRBJ2-7; no confident D gene assignment can be made. The CDR3 reads as follows: CASSQDFRYEQYF. The DNA sequence is TGTGCCAGCAGCCAAGATTTCAGGTACGAGCAGTACTTC.